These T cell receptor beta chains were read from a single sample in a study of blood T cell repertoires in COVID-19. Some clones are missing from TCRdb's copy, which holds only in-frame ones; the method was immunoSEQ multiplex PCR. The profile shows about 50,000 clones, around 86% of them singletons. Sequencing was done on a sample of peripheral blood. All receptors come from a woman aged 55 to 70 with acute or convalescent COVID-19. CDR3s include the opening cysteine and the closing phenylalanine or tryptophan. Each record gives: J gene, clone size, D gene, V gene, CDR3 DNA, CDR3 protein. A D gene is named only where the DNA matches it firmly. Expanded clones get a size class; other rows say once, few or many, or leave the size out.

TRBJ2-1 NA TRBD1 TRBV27 TGTGCCAGCAGCCCCGGGCGGACAGGGGGGAGTAATGAGCAGTTCTTC CASSPGRTGGSNEQFF
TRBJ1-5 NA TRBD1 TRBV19 TGTGCCAGCAATGACAGGGGATTCAATCAGCCCCAGCATTTT CASNDRGFNQPQHF
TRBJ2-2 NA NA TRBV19 TGTGCCAGTAATGCGGGAATCGGGGAGCTGTTTTTT CASNAGIGELFF
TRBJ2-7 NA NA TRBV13 TGTGCCAGCAGCTTAGGCAACGAGCAGTACTTC CASSLGNEQYF
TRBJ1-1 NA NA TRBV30 TGTGCCTGGAGACCCCTGGGTGTCCGGGGTGAAGCTTTCTTT CAWRPLGVRGEAFF
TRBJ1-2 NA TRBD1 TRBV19 TGTGCCAGTAGGGTGCAGGGGGACTATGGCTACACCTTC CASRVQGDYGYTF
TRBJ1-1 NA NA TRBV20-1 TGCAGTGCTGAGAGTCACACTGAAGCTTTCTTT CSAESHTEAFF
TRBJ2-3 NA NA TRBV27 TGTGCCAGCAGTCCCCGAGGGTCGGGGGTACGTGGTACGCAGTATTTT CASSPRGSGVRGTQYF
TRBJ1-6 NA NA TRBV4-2 TGTGCCAGCAGCCAAGTAGGGGGGGTCGGTGATTCACCCCTCCACTTT CASSQVGGVGDSPLHF
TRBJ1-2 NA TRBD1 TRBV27 TGTGCCAGCAGTCCCCTTGGGCAGGGGGCTATAGGCTACACCTTC CASSPLGQGAIGYTF
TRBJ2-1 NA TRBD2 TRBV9 TGTGCCAGCAGCGTACTCGGACTAGCGGGAAATGAGCAGTTCTTC CASSVLGLAGNEQFF
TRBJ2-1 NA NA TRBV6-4 TGTGCCAGCAGTGACTCTGGCAGGCGCAATGAGCAGTTCTTC CASSDSGRRNEQFF
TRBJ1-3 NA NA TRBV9 TGTGCCAGCAGCGTAGATGGAGTCTCTGGAAACACCATATATTTT CASSVDGVSGNTIYF
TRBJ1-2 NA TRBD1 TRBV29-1 TGCAGCGTACGGACAGGGGGCGCGGATGGCTACACCTTC CSVRTGGADGYTF
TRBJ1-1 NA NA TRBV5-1 TGCGCCAGCAGCTTGGTCGCGGGCGTGAACACTGAAGCTTTCTTT CASSLVAGVNTEAFF
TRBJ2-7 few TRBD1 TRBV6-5 TGTGCCAGCAGGACAGGGCTCAACGAGCAGTACTTC CASRTGLNEQYF
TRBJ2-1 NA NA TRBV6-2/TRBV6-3 TGTGCCAGCAGTTTTAAACGGGGGAGCTACAATGAGCAGTTCTTC CASSFKRGSYNEQFF
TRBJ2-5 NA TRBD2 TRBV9 TGTGCCAGCAGCGTAGGAGCGGGGGCAGGGGAGACCCAGTACTTC CASSVGAGAGETQYF
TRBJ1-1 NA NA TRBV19 TGTGCCAGTAGCCTCAGGGTTGGGTACGCTGAAGCTTTCTTT CASSLRVGYAEAFF
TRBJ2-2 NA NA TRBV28 TGTGCCAGCAGCCTTCCCTCGGGCAGGGCCTTATTAAACACCGGGGAGCTGTTTTTT CASSLPSGRALLNTGELFF
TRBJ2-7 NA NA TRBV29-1 TGCAGCGTTGATGGTTACCCTGAAATACTTCTTTACGAGCAGTACTTC CSVDGYPEILLYEQYF
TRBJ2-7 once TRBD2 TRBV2 TGTGCCAGCAGGGGACTAGCGGCGTACGAGCAGTACTTC CASRGLAAYEQYF
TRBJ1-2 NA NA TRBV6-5 TGTGCCAGCAGTTACTTTTCCGCAGGGGACTATGGCTACACCTTC CASSYFSAGDYGYTF
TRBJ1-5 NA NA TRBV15 TGTGCCACCAGCAGAGATCGAGTTGTTCGGGCCCAGCATTTT CATSRDRVVRAQHF
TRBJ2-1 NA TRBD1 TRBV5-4 TGTGCCAGCAGCTCCGGGACAGGGATTGAGCAGTTCTTC CASSSGTGIEQFF
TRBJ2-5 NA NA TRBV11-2 TGTGCCAGCAGCTCCGGGGGCCAAGAGACCCAGTACTTC CASSSGGQETQYF
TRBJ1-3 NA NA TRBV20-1 TGCAGCCCGGAGGTCCGAAACACCATATATTTT CSPEVRNTIYF
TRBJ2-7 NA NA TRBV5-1 TGCGCCAGCAGCTCTTACAACGGCCACGAGGGCTCCTACGAGCAGTACTTC CASSSYNGHEGSYEQYF
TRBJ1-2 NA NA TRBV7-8 TGTGCCAGCAGCTTAACCCAACAGGGACGCTATGGCTACACCTTC CASSLTQQGRYGYTF
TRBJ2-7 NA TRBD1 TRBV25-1 TGTGCCAGCAGTGTAGCCGGGACAGTCTACGAGCAGTACTTC CASSVAGTVYEQYF
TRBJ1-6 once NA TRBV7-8 TGTGCCAGCAGCCCGACCGGACAAGTTACCTCACCCCTCCACTTT CASSPTGQVTSPLHF
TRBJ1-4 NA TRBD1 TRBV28 TGTGCCAGCAGTAGACAGGGGACCCCTGGGGAAAAACTGTTTTTT CASSRQGTPGEKLFF
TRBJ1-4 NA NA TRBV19 TGTGCCAGTAGTACTTCCGTTAATGAAAAACTGTTTTTT CASSTSVNEKLFF
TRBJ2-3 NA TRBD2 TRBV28 TGTGCCAGCAGCGCCCTAGCGGGGGGTCGGACAGATACGCAGTATTTT CASSALAGGRTDTQYF
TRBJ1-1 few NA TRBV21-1 TGTGCCAGCAGCAAAGTGGACAGGGGGGGAAACACTGAAGCTTTCTTT CASSKVDRGGNTEAFF
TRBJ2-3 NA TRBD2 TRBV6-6 TGTGCCAGCAGGACTAGCGGGGGCACAGATACGCAGTATTTT CASRTSGGTDTQYF
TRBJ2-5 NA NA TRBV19 TGTGCCAGTAGTCAACTCCAAGAGACCCAGTACTTC CASSQLQETQYF
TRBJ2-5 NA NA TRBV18 TGTGCCAGCTCACCACCGGGCAGGGCAGAGACCCAGTACTTC CASSPPGRAETQYF
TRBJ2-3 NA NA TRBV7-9 TGTGCCAGCAGCCAGGGGACCGCCGATACGCAGTATTTT CASSQGTADTQYF
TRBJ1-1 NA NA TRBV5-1 TGCGCCAGCAGCTTGGCGGGGGTCCGCACTGAAGCTTTCTTT CASSLAGVRTEAFF
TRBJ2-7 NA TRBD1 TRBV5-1 TGCGCCAGCAGCTTATTCGGACAGGGCTCTGGCGAGCAGTACTTC CASSLFGQGSGEQYF
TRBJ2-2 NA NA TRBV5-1 TGCGCCAGCAGCTGGGGCAGCGCCTTTTATTCGAACACCGGGGAGCTGTTTTTT CASSWGSAFYSNTGELFF
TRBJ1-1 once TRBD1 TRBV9 TGTGCCAGCAGCGGTGGGGACAGACCTAATGAAGCTTTCTTT CASSGGDRPNEAFF
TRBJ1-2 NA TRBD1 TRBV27 TGTGCCAGCAGTCCCGGGACAGGGGTTACAGTTGGTGGCTACACCTTC CASSPGTGVTVGGYTF
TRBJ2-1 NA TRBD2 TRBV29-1 TGCAGCGTTGGATTTCTTAGCGGGGGGAGCAATGAGCAGTTCTTC CSVGFLSGGSNEQFF
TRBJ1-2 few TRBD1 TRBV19 TGTGCCACCTCCGCCGACAGGGGAGTAAGTGGCTACACCTTC CATSADRGVSGYTF
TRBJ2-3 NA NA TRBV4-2 TGTGCCAGCAGCCAAGAGGGGGCTGGGTCAGATACGCAGTATTTT CASSQEGAGSDTQYF
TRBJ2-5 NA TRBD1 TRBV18 TGTGCCAGCTCACCGTGGGACAGGGGGGGAGAGACCCAGTACTTC CASSPWDRGGETQYF
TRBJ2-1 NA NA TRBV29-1 TGCAGCGCTATACAGGGAATTAGCGCCAATGAGCAGTTCTTC CSAIQGISANEQFF
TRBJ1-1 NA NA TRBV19 TGTGCCAGTAGTATATGGAGGTCCACTGAAGCTTTCTTT CASSIWRSTEAFF
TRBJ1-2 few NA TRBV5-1 TGCGCCAGCAGCTCCGGACAGATCCAAAACTATGGCTACACCTTC CASSSGQIQNYGYTF
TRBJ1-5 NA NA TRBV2 TGTGCCAGCGGTCAGGAATATAGCAATCAGCCCCAGCATTTT CASGQEYSNQPQHF
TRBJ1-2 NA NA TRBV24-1 TGTGCCACCAGTGAGGGTCAGGGAAACTATGGCTACACCTTC CATSEGQGNYGYTF
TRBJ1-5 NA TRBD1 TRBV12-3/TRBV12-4 TGTGCCAGCAGTTTGACAGGGGGACAGCCCCAGCATTTT CASSLTGGQPQHF
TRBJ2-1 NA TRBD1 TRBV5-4 TGTGCCAGCAGCACAACAGGGGACGCGGGCGATGAGCAGTTCTTC CASSTTGDAGDEQFF
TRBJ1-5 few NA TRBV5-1 TGCGCCAGCAGCTTGACAGGAACCGCTGGTCAGCCCCAGCATTTT CASSLTGTAGQPQHF
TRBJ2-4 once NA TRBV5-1 TGCGCCAGCAGCTTGGATCAAGGGGGAAACATTCAGTACTTC CASSLDQGGNIQYF
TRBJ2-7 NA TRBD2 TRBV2 TGTGCCAGCAACCAGCGGGAGGCCTACGAGCAGTACTTC CASNQREAYEQYF
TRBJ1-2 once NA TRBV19 TGTGCCAGTAGTATGATCGGGGGATCCTATGGCTACACCTTC CASSMIGGSYGYTF
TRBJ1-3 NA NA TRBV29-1 TGCAGCGTTTCGACAGGCGGAGACACCATATATTTT CSVSTGGDTIYF